This passage covers 19 T cell receptor beta chains from one sample sequenced in a study of cytomegalovirus exposure and HLA in healthy donors. Method: immunoSEQ multiplex PCR; TCRdb's copy keeps in-frame clones and lacks some. The sample carries 300,000 to 450,000 clones, about nine tenths recorded once. Material: PBMCs. These receptors were obtained from a young woman in good health and CMV-seronegative.

The table lists this clone with a count of one. Other DNA sequences in this sample translate to the same CDR3. V is TRBV27 and J is TRBJ2-7; 7 bases are shared with TRBD1. V shed 5 bases and J 3 bases; nucleotides not matched to a gene: 4. Per the germline V gene, CDR1 is MNHEY and CDR2 is SMNVEV (reference sequence). CDR3 length: 13 amino acids. The CDR3 here is CASSLRTGYEQYF. The CDR3 DNA is TGTGCCAGCAGTCTGCGGACAGGCTACGAGCAGTACTTC.

This rearrangement joins TRBV28 to TRBJ1-2; 12 bases line up with TRBD1. The V gene's germline CDR1 is MDHEN and CDR2 SYDVKM. This CDR3 is 14 amino acids long. J lost 5 bases, V lost 5 bases, and 3 bases had no gene match. The DNA of the CDR3 is TGTGCCAGCAGTGGGACAGGGGGCAAGTATGGCTACACCTTC. It specifies CASSGTGGKYGYTF.

The CDR3 reads CASSSATGTEHYGYTF. CDR3 bases: TGCGCCAGCAGCTCCGCAACCGGGACAGAGCACTATGGCTACACCTTC. This sequence joins TRBV5-1 and TRBJ1-2, with 7 bases fitting TRBD1. Looked up from germline, CDR1 is SGHRS and CDR2 is YFSETQ. The CDR3 is 16 amino acids. V dropped 3 bases and J dropped 3; count of bases not matched to a gene: 11.

This clone has just one count. The genes are TRBV6-4 and TRBJ2-1; 10 nucleotides agree with TRBD1. J gave up 3 bases and V 5 bases, and 1 base lay outside the gene matches. The V gene's germline CDR1 is MRHNA and CDR2 SNTAGT. The CDR3 spans 14 residues. The CDR3 region is CASSRTGGYNEQFF. Here the CDR3 DNA reads TGTGCCAGCAGTAGGACAGGGGGCTACAATGAGCAGTTCTTC.

This clone came up a few times. This rearrangement joins TRBV27 to TRBJ2-7; no reliable D call. The CDR3 loop spans 14 amino acids. V lost 5 bases and J 0 bases, leaving 11 bases between the germline ends. The V gene's germline CDR1 is MNHEY and CDR2 SMNVEV (reference sequence). CDR3 residues: CASSTITNSYEQYF. The CDR3 DNA follows: TGTGCCAGCAGTACTATCACGAACTCCTACGAGCAGTACTTC.

The V call is TRBV7-6, the J call TRBJ2-7, with 7 bases matching TRBD1. In germline, CDR1 is SGHVS, CDR2 FNYEAQ. The CDR3 runs to 15 residues. Unmatched junction bases numbered 9, after V lost 5 bases and J lost 2 bases. CDR3 DNA sequence: TGTGCCAGCAGCGCCCCCGGGACAGTAGCCTACGAGCAGTACTTC. Protein: CASSAPGTVAYEQYF.

This rearrangement joins TRBV6-5 to TRBJ1-6; D is possibly TRBD1 (5 bases). The CDR3 is 16 amino acids. Trimming took off 2 bases at V and 6 bases at J, with 14 bases between the two ends. Germline V gene data show CDR1 as MNHEY and CDR2 as SVGAGI. The CDR3 sequence: CASSYAHGHGNSPLHF. The CDR3 DNA is TGTGCCAGCAGTTACGCACATGGACATGGTAATTCACCCCTCCACTTT.

The V and J genes are TRBV2 and TRBJ2-7; D is perhaps TRBD1 (7 bases). This CDR3 has 15 amino acids. Germline V gives CDR1 SNHLY, CDR2 FYNNEI. V was pared by 4 bases and J by 0 bases, with 13 bases between. In nucleotides, the CDR3 is TGTGCCAGCAGTGGGACAGGACTATCCTCCTACGAGCAGTACTTC. As protein: CASSGTGLSSYEQYF.

This clone turned up a few times. This chain uses TRBV28 with TRBJ1-2, with D perhaps TRBD1 (5 bases). The germline V and J ends were trimmed by 5 bases and 5 bases, with 9 bases remaining between them. CDR1 and CDR2 (germline): MDHEN, SYDVKM. The CDR3 contains 12 residues. The CDR3 reads CASSRPGYGYTF. The CDR3 nucleotides are TGTGCCAGCAGTCGTCCAGGGTATGGCTACACCTTC.

The J gene is TRBJ2-7, the V gene TRBV29-1, with TRBD2 as a possible D gene (6 bases). CDR1 is SQVTM and CDR2 is ANQGSEA in the germline V gene. The CDR3 sequence is 13 residues long. Trimming pared 5 bases from V and 3 bases from J, leaving 14 bases between. The CDR3 region is CSVKGASDYEQYF. CDR3 DNA sequence: TGCAGCGTTAAAGGGGCTAGCGACTACGAGCAGTACTTC.

The chain uses TRBV27 and TRBJ2-1, with 13 bases that match TRBD2. This CDR3 is built from 16 residues. Per the germline V gene, CDR1 is MNHEY and CDR2 is SMNVEV (reference sequence). With V trimmed by 3 bases and J by 8 bases, 7 bases remained unmatched. The CDR3 bases are TGTGCCAGCAGTTTGTCGGGACTAGCGGGACACTATGAGCAGTTCTTC. It is translated as CASSLSGLAGHYEQFF.

V is TRBV7-9 and J is TRBJ2-7, with 12 bases that match TRBD2. The CDR3 consists of 16 residues. After removal of 2 bases from V and 6 bases from J, the junction contained 8 bases not matched to a gene. Germline V lookup: CDR1 SEHNR, CDR2 FQNEAQ (reference sequence). The CDR3 region is CASSLTSSGRAFEQYF. CDR3 bases: TGTGCCAGCAGCTTAACCTCTAGCGGGAGGGCCTTCGAGCAGTACTTC.

The DNA for the CDR3 is TGTGCCAGCTCACCACGCTCCAGGGTGGCTCGTACTAGCGGGTCCAGCACAGATACGCAGTATTTT. It yields the protein CASSPRSRVARTSGSSTDTQYF. The chain combines TRBV18 with TRBJ2-3; 9 bases line up with TRBD2. This CDR3 contains 22 residues. Germline loops: CDR1 KGHSH, CDR2 LQKENI. The trim removed 1 base at V and 0 bases at J, leaving 20 bases unmatched.

This chain connects TRBV28 to TRBJ2-7, with unresolved D. CDR1 and CDR2 from the germline V gene are MDHEN and SYDVKM. The V end lost 6 bases, the J end lost 4 bases, and 10 bases lay between the germline ends. The CDR3 extends over 12 amino acids. The CDR3 loop is CASRGEVYEQYF. Written as DNA, the CDR3 is TGTGCCAGCAGGGGTGAGGTGTACGAGCAGTACTTC.

This chain joins TRBV2 and TRBJ2-5; D is possibly TRBD2 (5 bases). Germline lookup yields CDR1 SNHLY and CDR2 FYNNEI. V lost 2 bases and J 0 bases, leaving 13 bases between the germline ends. The CDR3 is made up of 16 amino acids. The CDR3 region has the DNA TGTGCCAGCAGTGAAATTACGGGGTCGTACCAAGAGACCCAGTACTTC. Translating gives CASSEITGSYQETQYF.

CDR3 nucleotide sequence: TGTGCCAGTAGTATGGGGACAGGGTCCTCCTACGAGCAGTACTTC. This encodes CASSMGTGSSYEQYF. The genes are TRBV19 and TRBJ2-7; TRBD1 matches at 9 bases. The trim removed 3 bases at V and 0 bases at J, leaving 3 bases unmatched. From germline, CDR1 is LNHDA and CDR2 SQIVND (reference sequence). The CDR3 covers 15 residues.

The J gene is TRBJ2-3, the V gene TRBV5-6, with 10 positions matching TRBD2. This CDR3 has 17 amino acids. Unmatched junction bases numbered 9, after V lost 1 base and J lost 4 bases. CDR1 and CDR2 from the germline V gene are SGHDT and YYEEEE. The CDR3 is CASSLRPSGSGADTQYF. Written as DNA, the CDR3 is TGTGCCAGCAGCTTGAGACCTAGCGGGAGTGGGGCAGATACGCAGTATTTT.

This clone was seen only once. The V call is TRBV6-1, the J call TRBJ2-7; TRBD1 agrees at 9 bases. The length of the CDR3 is 16 residues. Germline V lookup: CDR1 MNHNS, CDR2 SASEGT. The V gene end was trimmed by 0 bases and the J gene end by 4 bases; junction bases not matched to a gene: 7. The chain's CDR3 is CASSEAYPGTGYEQYF. CDR3 bases: TGTGCCAGCAGTGAAGCTTACCCCGGGACAGGGTACGAGCAGTACTTC.

The chain joins TRBV27 to TRBJ1-5; unclear D gene. V was shortened by 2 bases and J by 8 bases, with 13 bases between the two germline ends. Germline CDR1 is MNHEY and CDR2 is SMNVEV (reference sequence). This CDR3 region has 14 residues. CDR3 nucleotide sequence: TGTGCCAGCAGTTTACGTCCCTATGAGGAGCCCCAGCATTTT. This encodes CASSLRPYEEPQHF.